The 24 T cell receptor beta chains given below trace back to one sample, sequenced in a study of blood T cell repertoires in COVID-19. Clones were sequenced by immunoSEQ multiplex PCR, and TCRdb holds only the in-frame ones, with some missing. The sample holds some 250,000 clones; about 73% are singletons and the top ten take approximately 3.2%. The sample was peripheral blood. These receptors came from a woman of 80 years or more with acute or convalescent COVID-19.

In its sample, this clone was seen a few times. The gene calls are TRBV5-1 and TRBJ1-1; no clear D gene. This CDR3 contains 13 residues. Germline V lookup: CDR1 SGHRS, CDR2 YFSETQ. Trimming removed 1 base from V and 3 bases from J, with 7 bases in between. The CDR3 spells CASSLILDTEAFF. The DNA of the CDR3 is TGCGCCAGCAGCTTGATTCTCGACACTGAAGCTTTCTTT.

This sequence joins TRBV5-1 and TRBJ1-3; no firm D call. Per germline, CDR1 SGHRS and CDR2 YFSETQ. The CDR3 runs 16 residues. Trimming took 0 bases from V and 4 from J, leaving 14 bases between them. The CDR3 region has the DNA TGCGCCAGCAGCTTGGCGGGTAGTACGCTGGGAAACACCATATATTTT. Amino acids: CASSLAGSTLGNTIYF.

DNA for the CDR3: TGTGCCAGCACCGCGGGGACGAACACCGGGGAGCTGTTTTTT. It is translated as CASTAGTNTGELFF. The chain joins TRBV3-1 (or the pseudogene TRBV3-2) to TRBJ2-2, with D tentatively TRBD2 (6 bases). The ends were cut back, 7 bases at V and 0 bases at J, with 9 bases in the middle. The germline V gene encodes CDR1 LGHDT and CDR2 YNNKEL (reference sequence). This CDR3 has 14 residues.

The chain carries TRBV24-1 and TRBJ2-1; the match to TRBD2 covers 8 bases. Germline trimming cut 3 bases from V and 4 bases from J; bases unmatched to any gene: 10. The CDR3 has 17 amino acids. Looked up from germline, CDR1 is KGHDR and CDR2 is SFDVKD. In DNA, the CDR3 is TGTGCCACCAGTGATCTCACTACTAGCGGACCATACAATGAGCAGTTCTTC. Translated, it gives CATSDLTTSGPYNEQFF.

This clone was detected only a few times. The chain couples TRBV4-1 to TRBJ2-5; 13 nucleotides agree with TRBD2. Germline V gene sequence: CDR1 MGHRA, CDR2 YSYEKL. This CDR3 region has 18 residues. The V and J ends lost 2 bases and 1 base, in that order; junction bases with no gene match: 7. CDR3 amino acids: CASSQTRLAGGPQETQYF. CDR3 DNA: TGCGCCAGCAGCCAAACGCGACTAGCGGGAGGACCCCAAGAGACCCAGTACTTC.

The rearrangement uses TRBV3-1 (or the pseudogene TRBV3-2) and TRBJ2-3; 7 positions agree with TRBD1. V was pared by 5 bases and J by 4 bases, with 9 bases of the junction left unmatched. The germline gives CDR1 LGHDT, CDR2 YNNKEL (reference sequence). This CDR3 is 15 amino acids long. The CDR3 reads CASSSDRARADTQYF. The CDR3 DNA follows: TGTGCCAGCAGCTCAGACAGGGCGAGGGCAGATACGCAGTATTTT.

There are a few counts of this clone. Other DNA sequences in this sample translate to the same CDR3. This chain uses TRBV2 with TRBJ2-2; D is uncertain. V was pared by 7 bases and J by 5 bases, with 5 bases between. CDR1 is SNHLY, CDR2 FYNNEI, per germline. CDR3 length equals 11 residues. CDR3 in amino acids: CASTYTGELFF. The CDR3 DNA sequence: TGTGCCAGCACCTATACCGGGGAGCTGTTTTTT.

The V and J genes are TRBV2 and TRBJ1-1; D not resolved. V gave up 4 bases and J gave up 1 base, with 13 bases separating them. The CDR3 contains 15 residues. The germline V gene has CDR1 SNHLY and CDR2 FYNNEI. CDR3: CASSAHGLSNTEAFF. CDR3 nucleotide sequence: TGTGCCAGCAGTGCGCACGGACTGTCGAACACTGAAGCTTTCTTT.

The genes are TRBV2 and TRBJ1-1; TRBD1 matches 8 bases. The CDR3 contains 14 residues. The V and J ends lost 7 bases and 4 bases, in that order; junction bases with no gene match: 8. The germline V gene encodes CDR1 SNHLY and CDR2 FYNNEI. The chain's CDR3 is CASITGGVGTEAFF. In nucleotides, the CDR3 is TGTGCCAGCATCACAGGGGGAGTGGGCACTGAAGCTTTCTTT.

This clone was counted only a few times. The V gene is TRBV7-7, the J gene TRBJ2-5, with 11 bases matching TRBD2. The germline V gene encodes CDR1 SSHAT and CDR2 FNYEAQ (reference sequence). Losses at the gene ends were 4 bases for V and 7 bases for J; bases not matched to a gene: 14. The CDR3 loop spans 17 amino acids. The CDR3 coding sequence is TGTGCCAGCAGCTCCGGGACTAGCGGACCCCTCGGCGCGACCCAGTACTTC. Protein: CASSSGTSGPLGATQYF.

CDR3 protein: CASSVGGGQPQHF. The CDR3 nucleotides are TGTGCCAGCAGCGTAGGGGGCGGTCAGCCCCAGCATTTT. This sequence joins TRBV9 and TRBJ1-5, with D maybe TRBD1 (5 bases). From germline, CDR1 is SGDLS and CDR2 YYNGEE. The CDR3 runs 13 residues. The V and J ends lost 0 bases and 6 bases respectively, with 7 bases between them.

This chain links TRBV2 with TRBJ1-6, with TRBD1 identical over 7 bases. The V gene end was trimmed by 1 base and the J gene end by 9 bases; junction bases not matched to a gene: 6. The CDR3 has 15 residues. Germline V gene sequence: CDR1 SNHLY, CDR2 FYNNEI. The CDR3 region is CASSEEGASGSPLHF. The CDR3 coding sequence is TGTGCCAGCAGTGAAGAGGGGGCTTCGGGTTCACCCCTCCACTTT.

This chain connects TRBV2 to TRBJ1-4, with 10 positions matching TRBD1. V shed 7 bases, J shed 5 bases, and the junction held 7 bases outside the gene matches. Germline values: CDR1 SNHLY, CDR2 FYNNEI. This CDR3 is built from 15 residues. The CDR3 nucleotides read TGTGCCAGCACCCGGGACAGGGGCGTAAATGAAAAACTGTTTTTT. It yields the protein CASTRDRGVNEKLFF.

This clone was counted only a few times. The V call is TRBV10-1, the J call TRBJ2-1; 13 nucleotides align to TRBD2. V lost 2 bases and J lost 7; bases outside the gene matches: 2. The germline gives CDR1 WNHNN, CDR2 SYGVQD (reference sequence). The CDR3 has 15 residues. CDR3 sequence (DNA): TGCGCCAGCAGTGAGGGGGGACTAGCGGGGAATGAGCAGTTCTTC. The encoded protein is CASSEGGLAGNEQFF.

The chain is built from TRBV20-1 and TRBJ2-7; 7 bases fit TRBD2. The ends lost 3 bases at V and 6 bases at J; junction bases unmatched: 11. Germline lookup yields CDR1 DFQATT and CDR2 SNEGSKA (reference sequence). This CDR3 contains 14 residues. The CDR3 loop reads CSASWGRASGEQYF. The CDR3 DNA is TGCAGTGCTAGTTGGGGGAGGGCCTCCGGCGAGCAGTACTTC.

CDR3 DNA: TGTGCCAGCAGCGTAGGACAGGGTAGGGGGCAAGAGACCCAGTACTTC. Amino acid sequence: CASSVGQGRGQETQYF. This rearrangement joins TRBV9 to TRBJ2-5; 7 bases are a match to TRBD1. This CDR3 has 16 amino acids. Looked up from germline, CDR1 is SGDLS and CDR2 is YYNGEE. The J segment lost 2 bases and the V segment lost 0 bases, leaving 7 bases of the junction unmatched.

The table lists this clone with a count of one. This CDR3 is CASSPQGSYEQYF. DNA for the CDR3: TGTGCCAGCAGCCCCCAGGGCTCCTACGAGCAGTACTTC. V and J are TRBV11-2 and TRBJ2-7; a possible D gene is TRBD1 (5 bases). The V gene lost 5 bases and the J gene lost 0 bases, with 8 bases spanning the gap. This CDR3 has 13 amino acids. The germline V gene encodes CDR1 SGHAT and CDR2 FQNNGV. Full variable domain (outside the CDR3, taken from reference TRBV11-2 and TRBJ2-7): EAGVAQSPRYKIIEKRQSVAFWCNPISGHATLYWYQQILGQGPKLLIQFQNNGVVDDSQLPKDRFSAERLKGVDSTLKIQPAKLEDSAVYLCASSPQGSYEQYFGPGTRLTVT.

In this sample, this clone turned up a few times. This sequence joins TRBV19 and TRBJ1-5; 7 positions agree with TRBD1. The CDR3 extends over 14 amino acids. Germline V gene lookup returns CDR1 LNHDA and CDR2 SQIVND (reference sequence). The junction had 7 bases not matched to a gene; V was cut back by 7 bases and J by 4 bases. Here the CDR3 reads CASTSDRFNQPQHF. The CDR3 DNA reads TGTGCCAGTACCTCGGACAGGTTTAATCAGCCCCAGCATTTT.

A few counts support this clone. The V gene is TRBV3-1 (or the pseudogene TRBV3-2), the J gene TRBJ2-2; a weak D match, TRBD2 (5 bases). The germline gives CDR1 LGHDT, CDR2 YNNKEL (reference sequence). Trimming stripped 2 bases from V and 4 bases from J, with 8 bases between. This CDR3 is 14 amino acids long. The CDR3 protein is CASSQNRGTGELFF. The CDR3 nucleotides are TGTGCCAGCAGCCAAAATCGGGGCACCGGGGAGCTGTTTTTT.

The chain has TRBV4-1 and TRBJ2-7; no reliable D call. Trimming left V 4 bases short and J 0 bases short, with 10 bases between. CDR1 and CDR2 from the germline V gene are MGHRA and YSYEKL. CDR3 length: 14 amino acids. The CDR3 region has the DNA TGCGCCAGCAGCCTGGCGGAGTCCTCCTACGAGCAGTACTTC. Protein product: CASSLAESSYEQYF.

This clone was detected once. This chain uses TRBV2 with TRBJ2-7, with TRBD2 identical over 13 bases. This CDR3 spans 16 amino acids. Unmatched junction bases numbered 6, after V lost 4 bases and J lost 3 bases. The germline CDR1 and CDR2 sequences are SNHLY and FYNNEI. CDR3 protein: CASSAGLAGRGYEQYF. In DNA form, the CDR3 reads TGTGCCAGCAGTGCGGGACTAGCGGGAAGGGGCTACGAGCAGTACTTC.

V usage is TRBV14 and J usage is TRBJ2-1; TRBD2 aligns across 10 bases. The CDR3 extends over 17 amino acids. V trimming: 0 bases; J trimming: 2 bases; junction bases outside the gene matches: 4. CDR1 is SGHDN, CDR2 FVKESK, per germline. The CDR3 bases are TGTGCCAGCAGCCAAGATTTTGGACTAGCGGCCTACAATGAGCAGTTCTTC. Protein sequence: CASSQDFGLAAYNEQFF.

The genes are TRBV5-5 and TRBJ2-1; 8 bases are a match to TRBD2. The germline gives CDR1 SGHKS, CDR2 YYEKEE (reference sequence). V lost 3 bases and J lost 5; bases outside the gene matches: 7. The CDR3 runs 15 residues. In nucleotides, the CDR3 is TGTGCCAGCAGCTCATTAGCGGGGCCAAACAATGAGCAGTTCTTC. Protein sequence: CASSSLAGPNNEQFF.

The chain uses TRBV20-1 and TRBJ2-5, with TRBD2 matching over 12 bases. V gave up 3 bases and J gave up 4 bases; unmatched junction bases: 6. CDR1 is DFQATT and CDR2 is SNEGSKA in the germline V gene (reference sequence). This CDR3 contains 15 residues. As DNA, the CDR3 is TGCAGTGCTAGTACTAGCGGGAGGATACGAGAGACCCAGTACTTC. Translating gives CSASTSGRIRETQYF.